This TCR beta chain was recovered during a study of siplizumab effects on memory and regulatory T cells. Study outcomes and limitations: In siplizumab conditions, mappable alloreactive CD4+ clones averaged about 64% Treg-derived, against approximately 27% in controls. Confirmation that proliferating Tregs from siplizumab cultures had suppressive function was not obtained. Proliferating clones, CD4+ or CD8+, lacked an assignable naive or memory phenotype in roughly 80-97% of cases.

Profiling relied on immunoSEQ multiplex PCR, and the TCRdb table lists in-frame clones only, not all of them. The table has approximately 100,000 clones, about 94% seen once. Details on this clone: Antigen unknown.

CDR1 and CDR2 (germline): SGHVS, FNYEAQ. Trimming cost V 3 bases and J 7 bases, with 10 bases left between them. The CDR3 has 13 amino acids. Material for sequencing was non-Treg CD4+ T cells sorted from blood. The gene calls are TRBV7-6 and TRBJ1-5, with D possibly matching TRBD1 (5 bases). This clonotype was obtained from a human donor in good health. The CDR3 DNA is TGTGCCAGCAGCTTGGGGGGGAGGCAGCCCCAGCATTTT. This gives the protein CASSLGGRQPQHF.